This is a list of T cell receptor beta chains from one sample in a study of shared clonotypes between healthy human individuals. Only in-frame clones appear in the TCRdb table, and some are missing; sequencing was by immunoSEQ multiplex PCR. This sample has around 430,000 clones, with more than 75% found just once. Sequencing was performed on PBMCs. These receptors were taken from a woman between 40 and 55 years old in good health. Some clones in this sample may be carry-over from other donors' samples. Both conserved end residues are part of each CDR3. The D gene is left open where the match is weak. The size of a clone is reported for some rows only, either as once, few or many, or as a class for expanded clones.

.,.,TRBJ1-4,TRBV5-1,TGCGCCAGCAGCTTGGAAGGGGGATCCGATGAAAAACTGTTTTTT,CASSLEGGSDEKLFF
.,.,TRBJ1-1,TRBV7-3,TGTGCCAGCAGCTTAACCGAGGGATCTGAAGCTTTCTTT,CASSLTEGSEAFF
TRBD1,.,TRBJ1-2,TRBV5-1,TGCGCCAGCAGCTTGGACCCTTGGACAGGGGCTGGCTACACCTTC,CASSLDPWTGAGYTF
TRBD1,.,TRBJ2-7,TRBV2,TGTGCCACGGGACAGCAAACCTACGAGCAGTACTTC,CATGQQTYEQYF
.,.,TRBJ2-2,TRBV7-9,TGTGCCAGCAGCTTCGGTAGGGACTTCGGGGAGCTGTTTTTT,CASSFGRDFGELFF
.,.,TRBJ1-1,TRBV10-1,TGCGCCAGCAGTGCTAACCGGAACACTGAAGCTTTCTTT,CASSANRNTEAFF
.,.,TRBJ1-5,TRBV25-1,TGTGCCAGCAGTGAAGCTTCGGGATATCAGCCCCAGCATTTT,CASSEASGYQPQHF
TRBD1,.,TRBJ1-2,TRBV28,TGTGCCAGCAGTGGCCGGGACAGGGAGTCCTTC,CASSGRDRESF
.,.,TRBJ2-1,TRBV7-2,TGTGCCAGCAGCTTCCCCGATACCTACAATGAGCAGTTCTTC,CASSFPDTYNEQFF
TRBD2,.,TRBJ2-7,TRBV7-8,TGTGCCAGCAGCTTAGGGGCTAGCGGGACCCACTTTTGGTACGAGCAGTACTTC,CASSLGASGTHFWYEQYF
TRBD1,.,TRBJ1-5,TRBV19,TGTGCCAGTAGTACAGGGGGCGTGGGCAATCAGCCCCAGCATTTT,CASSTGGVGNQPQHF
.,once,TRBJ2-3,TRBV7-9,TGTGCCAGCAGCTTAGGGGACACTAGCACAGATACGCAGTATTTT,CASSLGDTSTDTQYF
TRBD1,.,TRBJ1-1,TRBV19,TGTGCCAGTAGCCCTACAGGGGCCCGCGGAGCTTTCTTT,CASSPTGARGAFF
TRBD2,.,TRBJ2-2,TRBV2,TGTGCCAGCAGCGGGACTAGCGGGTACACCGGGGAGCTGTTTTTT,CASSGTSGYTGELFF
.,many,TRBJ2-2,TRBV7-3,TGTGCCAGCAGCTTAGCGTCAGGGCAGAGCGGGGAGCTGTTTTTT,CASSLASGQSGELFF
TRBD2,.,TRBJ2-7,TRBV7-9,TGTGCCAGCAGCTTGACTAGCGGGTCCTACGAGCAGTACTTC,CASSLTSGSYEQYF
TRBD1,once,TRBJ1-5,TRBV7-3,TGTGCCAGCAGCTTAAACGGGGACAGGGCAACGGGTCAGCCCCAGCATTTT,CASSLNGDRATGQPQHF
.,few,TRBJ2-7,TRBV5-5,TGTGCCAGCAGCTTGGTGGCGGCGGCCTCCTACGAGCAGTACTTC,CASSLVAAASYEQYF
.,.,TRBJ1-1,TRBV28,TGTGCCAGCAGTGCCCCGGGGTCGGGCACTGAAGCTTTCTTT,CASSAPGSGTEAFF
TRBD1,.,TRBJ1-1,TRBV5-6,TGTGCCAGCAGCCGACTACTGACAGGGAGGAGGGAAACTGAAGCTTTCTTT,CASSRLLTGRRETEAFF
.,.,TRBJ2-7,TRBV28,TGTGCCAGCAGACCTCCCGGGACCATTTACGAGCAGTACTTC,CASRPPGTIYEQYF
.,.,TRBJ2-5,TRBV5-6,TGTGCCAGCAGCTCTATCAACTCCCCGCAAGAGACCCAGTACTTC,CASSSINSPQETQYF
.,once,TRBJ2-2,TRBV4-2,TGTGCCAGCAGCCCTCGTGCTGGGCGGGTTACCGGGGAGCTGTTTTTT,CASSPRAGRVTGELFF
.,few,TRBJ2-1,TRBV15,TGTGCCACCAGCAGAGATCACATGAATGCGTTTGAGCAGTTCTTC,CATSRDHMNAFEQFF
TRBD1,.,TRBJ1-6,TRBV30,TGTGCCTGGACACAGGGGGGTAATTCACCCCTCCACTTT,CAWTQGGNSPLHF
.,.,TRBJ2-5,TRBV5-1,TGCGCCAGCAGCCTGGACGGGATCGGAGAGACCCAGTACTTC,CASSLDGIGETQYF
.,.,TRBJ1-2,TRBV28,TGTGCCAGCAGTTTAAGGGCATCCTATGGCTACACCTTC,CASSLRASYGYTF
TRBD2,.,TRBJ2-3,TRBV6-4,TGTGCCAGCAGCAAGCGGGAGGGTGATACGCAGTATTTT,CASSKREGDTQYF
.,.,TRBJ2-2,TRBV7-9,TGTGCCAGCAACAGGGTTGGTACCGGGGAGCTGTTTTTT,CASNRVGTGELFF
.,.,TRBJ2-1,TRBV28,TGTGCCAGCAGTTTCTCGGGACTCCCGTACAATGAGCAGTTCTTC,CASSFSGLPYNEQFF
.,.,TRBJ2-7,TRBV20-1,TGCAGTGCCTTAGATTCCTACGAGCAGTACTTC,CSALDSYEQYF
TRBD1,.,TRBJ1-2,TRBV4-2,TGTGCCAGCAGCCAAGATTGGGGACAGGGTGTTTATGGCTACACCTTC,CASSQDWGQGVYGYTF
.,.,TRBJ2-5,TRBV28,TGTGCCATCTCCACTCCTGCGGAGACCCAGTACTTC,CAISTPAETQYF
.,.,TRBJ1-1,TRBV5-1,TGCGCCAGCAGCTTTGACGGGATGAACACTGAAGCTTTCTTT,CASSFDGMNTEAFF
.,.,TRBJ1-2,TRBV15,TGTGCCACCAGCAGAGGACAGGAGGGGTATGGCTACACCTTC,CATSRGQEGYGYTF
.,.,TRBJ1-2,TRBV5-4,TGTGCCAGCAGCTTTGCCACCAGGGGTTTGGACTATGGCTACACCTTC,CASSFATRGLDYGYTF
TRBD2,.,TRBJ2-3,TRBV7-8,TGTGCCAGCAGCGCAACTAGCGGTTTCGGAGCAGATACGCAGTATTTT,CASSATSGFGADTQYF
.,.,TRBJ1-4,TRBV7-2,TGTGCCAGCAGCTTGGGTAGGGCCAATGAAAAACTGTTTTTT,CASSLGRANEKLFF
.,.,TRBJ1-1,TRBV27,TGTGCCAGCAGTTTGGGAAGGGCTCTGAACACTGAAGCTTTCTTT,CASSLGRALNTEAFF
.,.,TRBJ2-7,TRBV5-5,TGCGCCAGCAGCTGGGCCCTGACAAGGGGCGTCTCCTACGAGCAGTACTTC,CASSWALTRGVSYEQYF
.,once,TRBJ2-2,TRBV19,TGTGCCAGTAGTATTCTAGGGATAGGAGCCAGGAACACCGGGGAGCTGTTTTTT,CASSILGIGARNTGELFF
.,.,TRBJ1-1,TRBV19,TGTGCCAGTAGTGGACTATGGGACACTGAAGCTTTCTTT,CASSGLWDTEAFF
.,.,TRBJ2-1,TRBV9,TGTGCCAGCAGTGGATTGGGGGAGTTTGAGCAGTTCTTC,CASSGLGEFEQFF